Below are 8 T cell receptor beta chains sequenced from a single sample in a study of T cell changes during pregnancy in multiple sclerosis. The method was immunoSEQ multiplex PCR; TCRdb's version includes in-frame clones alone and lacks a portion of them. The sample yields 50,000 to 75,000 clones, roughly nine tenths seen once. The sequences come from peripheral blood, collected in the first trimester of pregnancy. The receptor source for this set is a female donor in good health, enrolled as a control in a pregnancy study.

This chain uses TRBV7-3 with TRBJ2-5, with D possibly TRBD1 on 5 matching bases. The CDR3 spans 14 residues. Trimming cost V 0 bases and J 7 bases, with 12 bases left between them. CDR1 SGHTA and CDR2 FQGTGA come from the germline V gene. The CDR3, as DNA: TGTGCCAGCAGCTTAACCCAGGGTTCAATGACCCAGTACTTC. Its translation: CASSLTQGSMTQYF.

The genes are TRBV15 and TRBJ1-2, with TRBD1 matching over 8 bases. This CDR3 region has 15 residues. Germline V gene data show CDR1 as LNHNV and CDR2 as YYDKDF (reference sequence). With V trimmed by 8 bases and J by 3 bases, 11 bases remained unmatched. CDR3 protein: CATSDREVRYYGYTF. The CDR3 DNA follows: TGTGCCACCTCGGACAGGGAAGTCAGGTACTATGGCTACACCTTC.

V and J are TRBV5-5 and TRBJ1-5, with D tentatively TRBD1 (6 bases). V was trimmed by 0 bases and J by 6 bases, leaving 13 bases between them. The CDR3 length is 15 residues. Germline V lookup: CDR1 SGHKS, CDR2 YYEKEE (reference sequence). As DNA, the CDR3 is TGTGCCAGCAGCTTGGGGGGGGGCGCGGGTCAGCCCCAGCATTTT. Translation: CASSLGGGAGQPQHF.

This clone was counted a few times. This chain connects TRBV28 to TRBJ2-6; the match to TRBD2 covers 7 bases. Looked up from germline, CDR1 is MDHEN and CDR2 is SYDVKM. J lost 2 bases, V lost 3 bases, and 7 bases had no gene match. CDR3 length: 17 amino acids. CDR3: CASSFSSGAPGANVLTF. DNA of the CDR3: TGTGCCAGCAGTTTCTCTAGCGGCGCTCCTGGGGCCAACGTCCTGACTTTC.

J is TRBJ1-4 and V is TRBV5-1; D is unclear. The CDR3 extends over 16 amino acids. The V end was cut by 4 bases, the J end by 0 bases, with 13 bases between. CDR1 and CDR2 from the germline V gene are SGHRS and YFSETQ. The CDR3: CASSLSGSPTNEKLFF. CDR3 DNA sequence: TGCGCCAGCAGCCTCTCGGGATCCCCAACTAATGAAAAACTGTTTTTT.

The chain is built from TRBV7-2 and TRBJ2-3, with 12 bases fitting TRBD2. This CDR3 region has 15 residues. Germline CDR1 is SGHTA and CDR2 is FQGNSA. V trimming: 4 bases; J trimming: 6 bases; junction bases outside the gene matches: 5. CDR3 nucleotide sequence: TGTGCCAGCAGCTCTCTAGCGGGAGGGGGGGATACGCAGTATTTT. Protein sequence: CASSSLAGGGDTQYF. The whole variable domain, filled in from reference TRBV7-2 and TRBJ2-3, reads GAGVSQSPSNKVTEKGKDVELRCDPISGHTALYWYRQSLGQGLEFLIYFQGNSAPDKSGLPSDRFSAERTGGSVSTLTIQRTQQEDSAVYLCASSSLAGGGDTQYFGPGTRLTVL.

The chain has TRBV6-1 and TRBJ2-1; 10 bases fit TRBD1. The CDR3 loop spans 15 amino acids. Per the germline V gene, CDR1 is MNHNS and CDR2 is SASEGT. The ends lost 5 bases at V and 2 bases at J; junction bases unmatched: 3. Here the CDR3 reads CASSFGTGAYNEQFF. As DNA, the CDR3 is TGTGCCAGCAGTTTCGGGACAGGGGCCTACAATGAGCAGTTCTTC.

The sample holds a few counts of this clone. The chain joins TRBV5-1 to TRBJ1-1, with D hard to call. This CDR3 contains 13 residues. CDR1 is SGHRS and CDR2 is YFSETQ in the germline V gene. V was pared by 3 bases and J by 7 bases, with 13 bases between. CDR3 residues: CASSSNGDNEAFF. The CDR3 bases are TGCGCCAGCAGCTCTAACGGAGATAATGAAGCTTTCTTT. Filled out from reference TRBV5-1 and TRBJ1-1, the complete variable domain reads KAGVTQTPRYLIKTRGQQVTLSCSPISGHRSVSWYQQTPGQGLQFLFEYFSETQRNKGNFPGRFSGRQFSNSRSEMNVSTLELGDSALYLCASSSNGDNEAFFGQGTRLTVV.